One and the same sample provided the 30 T cell receptor beta chains below, sequenced in a study of shared clonotypes between healthy human individuals (dated by TCRdb to 2018 to 2021). Library construction relied on the immunoSEQ multiplex PCR assay. Held by TCRdb, this immuneACCESS table contains in-frame sequences only and omits some clones. Under half of the omission traces to an unresolved V gene where checked; the cause of the rest is unknown. This sample holds about 2,500,000 clones; more than 90% were observed only once. The leading ten clones occupy roughly 0.13% of the sample. The sample consisted of naive CD4+ T cells sorted from blood. The cell subset or site label of this sample denotes: CD45RA+ positively selected. Receptors were obtained from a man between 18 and 29 years old in good health.

The chain carries TRBV11-2 and TRBJ2-5; 11 bases match TRBD1. V was pared by 2 bases and J by 4 bases, with 3 bases of the junction left unmatched. Germline V gene lookup returns CDR1 SGHAT and CDR2 FQNNGV. This CDR3 region has 15 residues. CDR3 region: CASSLRTGGRETQYF. The DNA of the CDR3 is TGTGCCAGCAGCTTAAGGACAGGGGGCCGAGAGACCCAGTACTTC.

On this clone: Other nucleotide sequences in the sample specify the same CDR3. The chain combines TRBV15 with TRBJ2-2; perhaps TRBD1 as D (5 bases). This CDR3 has 15 residues. V lost 0 bases to trimming and J lost 3 bases, with 8 bases between them. Per the germline V gene, CDR1 is LNHNV and CDR2 is YYDKDF (reference sequence). The CDR3 DNA reads TGTGCCACCAGCAGAGACAGGGTTGACACCGGGGAGCTGTTTTTT. This sequence encodes CATSRDRVDTGELFF.

This clone was observed a single time. J is TRBJ2-1 and V is TRBV10-3; 10 positions match TRBD2. V dropped 0 bases and J dropped 6; count of bases not matched to a gene: 2. The length of the CDR3 is 15 residues. CDR1 and CDR2 (germline): ENHRY, SYGVKD. This CDR3 reads CAISESRTSGNEQFF. The CDR3 DNA sequence: TGTGCCATCAGTGAGTCGCGGACTAGCGGCAATGAGCAGTTCTTC.

In DNA form, the CDR3 reads TGCGCCAGCAAGACAAGCTACGAGCAGTACTTC. This sequence encodes CASKTSYEQYF. The chain uses TRBV10-2 and TRBJ2-7; unclear D gene. Germline V gives CDR1 WSHSY, CDR2 SAAADI. The CDR3 covers 11 residues. Between the trimmed V and J ends, which lost 7 bases and 3 bases, there was a span of 7 bases.

This clone has just a few counts. The chain carries TRBV25-1 and TRBJ1-1, with D maybe TRBD1 (5 bases). From germline, CDR1 is MGHDK and CDR2 SYGVNS. V was trimmed by 1 base and J by 1 base, leaving 10 bases between them. This CDR3 spans 15 amino acids. Written as DNA, the CDR3 is TGTGCCAGCAGTGAATTGGACACCTGGAACACTGAAGCTTTCTTT. It codes for CASSELDTWNTEAFF.

The V gene is TRBV4-2, the J gene TRBJ2-7; D gene uncertain. The length of the CDR3 is 14 residues. Germline CDR1 LGHNA, CDR2 YNFKEQ. With 1 base removed from V and 4 bases from J, the gap between germline ends came to 11 bases. For the CDR3, the DNA is TGTGCCAGCAGCCAAGTAGAAAGTGTGTACGAGCAGTACTTC. It translates to CASSQVESVYEQYF.

The CDR3 bases are TGTGCCAGCAGTTACTCGAAGTACAGAATGAACACTGAAGCTTTCTTT. It specifies CASSYSKYRMNTEAFF. The chain uses TRBV6-5 and TRBJ1-1; no clear D. The CDR3 is made up of 16 amino acids. CDR1 and CDR2 (germline): MNHEY, SVGAGI. Trimming cost V 0 bases and J 0 bases, with 11 bases left between them.

Worth noting for this clone: Other DNA sequences of this sample code for an identical CDR3. The DNA for the CDR3 is TGCAGCGTGGCACAAGGGGGTGGGTACGAGCAGTACTTC. As protein: CSVAQGGGYEQYF. The rearrangement uses TRBV29-1 and TRBJ2-7; possibly TRBD1 for D (6 bases). This CDR3 comprises 13 residues. Trimming left V 6 bases short and J 4 bases short, with 16 bases between. Germline V gene sequence: CDR1 SQVTM, CDR2 ANQGSEA.

On this clone: The same CDR3 also results from other DNA sequences found in this sample. The genes are TRBV5-1 and TRBJ2-3, with D perhaps matching TRBD2 (6 bases). In germline, CDR1 is SGHRS, CDR2 YFSETQ. V was trimmed by 4 bases and J by 4 bases, leaving 10 bases between them. The CDR3 runs 13 residues. CDR3 loop: CASSPEGADTQYF. The CDR3 DNA reads as TGCGCCAGCAGCCCGGAGGGTGCAGATACGCAGTATTTT.

J is TRBJ1-3 and V is TRBV6-5; D is perhaps TRBD1 (5 bases). The CDR3 is 14 amino acids. CDR1 MNHEY and CDR2 SVGAGI come from the germline V gene. The V end was cut by 8 bases, the J end by 0 bases, with 11 bases between. CDR3 sequence: CASAGDPSGNTIYF. In DNA, the CDR3 is TGTGCCAGCGCGGGGGACCCCTCTGGAAACACCATATATTTT.

CDR3 protein: CASSYARNYEQYF. The CDR3 bases are TGTGCCAGCAGTTACGCGCGGAATTACGAGCAGTACTTC. This chain links TRBV6-5 with TRBJ2-7, with D uncertain. In germline, CDR1 is MNHEY, CDR2 SVGAGI. Trimming cost V 2 bases and J 4 bases, with 9 bases left between them. This CDR3 is 13 amino acids long.

J is TRBJ2-7 and V is TRBV2; 9 bases line up with TRBD1. Germline assignment: CDR1 SNHLY and CDR2 FYNNEI. This CDR3 is 13 amino acids long. V lost 7 bases, J lost 3 bases, and 4 bases stayed unmatched. The CDR3 DNA reads as TGTGCCAGCAAGACAGGGGGGATCTACGAGCAGTACTTC. Translating it yields CASKTGGIYEQYF.

The CDR3 reads CASSLPTELAGSYEQYF. The DNA of the CDR3 is TGTGCCAGCAGTCTCCCGACAGAACTAGCGGGGAGCTACGAGCAGTACTTC. The chain uses TRBV28 and TRBJ2-7, with TRBD2 identical over 10 bases. This CDR3 is built from 17 residues. Per germline, CDR1 MDHEN and CDR2 SYDVKM. Trimming removed 5 bases from V and 3 bases from J; junction bases left unmatched: 13.

The chain has TRBV7-6 and TRBJ2-3, with 10 bases lining up with TRBD2. The ends lost 2 bases at V and 2 bases at J; junction bases unmatched: 4. This CDR3 region has 16 residues. From germline, CDR1 is SGHVS and CDR2 FNYEAQ. Here the CDR3 reads CASSLLTSGDTDTQYF. In DNA, the CDR3 is TGTGCCAGCAGCTTATTAACTAGCGGGGACACAGATACGCAGTATTTT.

This chain connects TRBV28 to TRBJ2-7, with 10 bases lining up with TRBD2. The CDR3 is made up of 14 amino acids. J was trimmed by 3 bases and V by 5 bases; bases with no gene match: 4. Germline V gene lookup returns CDR1 MDHEN and CDR2 SYDVKM. The CDR3 coding sequence is TGTGCCAGCAGTGGACTAGCGGAGGTCTACGAGCAGTACTTC. It translates to CASSGLAEVYEQYF.

About this clone: Other nucleotide sequences in the sample specify the same CDR3. The chain is built from TRBV4-3 and TRBJ2-7, with D tentatively TRBD1 (5 bases). Trimming cost V 0 bases and J 4 bases, with 7 bases left between them. The CDR3 covers 13 residues. Germline CDR1 reads LGHNA; CDR2 reads YSLEER. CDR3 loop: CASSQESGYEQYF. The CDR3 DNA reads TGCGCCAGCAGCCAAGAGTCAGGGTACGAGCAGTACTTC.

The rearrangement uses TRBV19 and TRBJ2-3, with D perhaps matching TRBD2 (6 bases). V lost 5 bases and J 7 bases, leaving 25 bases between the germline ends. Germline loops: CDR1 LNHDA, CDR2 SQIVND (reference sequence). There are 17 residues in the CDR3. This CDR3 is CASSPRDFSRGANTQYF. The DNA for the CDR3 is TGTGCCAGTAGTCCTCGGGACTTCTCTCGAGGGGCTAATACGCAGTATTTT.

The chain is built from TRBV11-3 and TRBJ1-5, with 8 bases fitting TRBD1. V lost 8 bases to trimming and J lost 0 bases; unmatched junction nucleotides: 6. CDR3 length: 15 residues. Germline CDR1 is SGHNT and CDR2 is YENEEA. The CDR3 sequence is CASEDRGNSNQPQHF. The CDR3 DNA is TGTGCCAGCGAAGACAGGGGAAATAGCAATCAGCCCCAGCATTTT.

The chain joins TRBV25-1 to TRBJ1-6; D not resolved. The CDR3 sequence is 16 residues long. The V gene's germline CDR1 is MGHDK and CDR2 SYGVNS. Deletions cut 2 bases from V and 7 bases from J, with 15 bases between. The CDR3 sequence: CASSEGHNTWNSPLHF. CDR3 bases: TGTGCCAGCAGTGAAGGGCATAATACATGGAATTCACCCCTCCACTTT.

This chain joins TRBV4-3 and TRBJ2-3; D gene uncertain. Trimming cost V 3 bases and J 1 base, with 11 bases left between them. This CDR3 has 15 amino acids. The germline gives CDR1 LGHNA, CDR2 YSLEER. The CDR3 coding sequence is TGCGCCAGCAGCCATCCGCTCGCCCGCACAGATACGCAGTATTTT. As protein: CASSHPLARTDTQYF.

The J gene is TRBJ1-6, the V gene TRBV7-8, with TRBD1 as a possible D gene (5 bases). The CDR3 runs to 15 residues. The V and J ends lost 1 base and 4 bases respectively, with 8 bases between them. In germline, CDR1 is SGHVS, CDR2 FQNEAQ. CDR3 amino acids: CASSLDGGYNSPLHF. CDR3 DNA sequence: TGTGCCAGCAGCTTAGATGGGGGTTATAATTCACCCCTCCACTTT.

The chain carries TRBV29-1 and TRBJ1-2; D ambiguous. Germline lookup yields CDR1 SQVTM and CDR2 ANQGSEA. The V end lost 3 bases, the J end lost 2 bases, and 16 bases lay between the germline ends. This CDR3 has 15 residues. CDR3 protein: CSVDGVEEANYGYTF. CDR3 sequence (DNA): TGCAGCGTTGATGGCGTGGAGGAGGCAAACTATGGCTACACCTTC.

This rearrangement joins TRBV6-1 to TRBJ2-2; TRBD2 matches at 9 bases. The germline V gene has CDR1 MNHNS and CDR2 SASEGT. The CDR3 spans 14 residues. V was clipped by 5 bases and J by 5 bases; unmatched bases: 3. This chain's CDR3 is CASSIAGETGELFF. CDR3 nucleotide sequence: TGTGCCAGCAGTATAGCGGGAGAGACCGGGGAGCTGTTTTTT.

This clone appeared a single time. Other nucleotide sequences in the sample specify the same CDR3. The chain employs TRBV7-2 and TRBJ2-5; D is uncertain. Trimming removed 5 bases at V and 0 bases at J, with 4 bases between. The CDR3 is 12 amino acids. Germline V gives CDR1 SGHTA, CDR2 FQGNSA. CDR3 nucleotide sequence: TGTGCCAGCAGCCCCAACCAAGAGACCCAGTACTTC. Its translation is CASSPNQETQYF.

The rearrangement links TRBV7-2 to TRBJ2-5; tentative D call: TRBD1 (6 bases). The CDR3 covers 15 residues. Trimming took off 0 bases at V and 1 base at J, with 9 bases between the two ends. CDR1 and CDR2 (germline): SGHTA, FQGNSA. The CDR3 reads CASSLARGSQETQYF. The CDR3 bases are TGTGCCAGCAGCTTAGCGAGGGGGTCCCAAGAGACCCAGTACTTC.

The rearrangement uses TRBV10-3 and TRBJ1-1; TRBD1 is a possible D gene (5 bases). V lost 2 bases and J 6 bases, leaving 7 bases between the germline ends. The CDR3 spans 12 residues. The V gene's germline CDR1 is ENHRY and CDR2 SYGVKD. CDR3 amino acids: CAISEQGPEAFF. In nucleotides, the CDR3 is TGTGCCATCAGTGAGCAGGGACCTGAAGCTTTCTTT.

As concerns this clone: The same CDR3 also results from other DNA sequences found in this sample. The gene calls are TRBV10-3 and TRBJ2-5; D remains unclear. Trimming cost V 0 bases and J 2 bases, with 7 bases left between them. Germline CDR1 reads ENHRY; CDR2 reads SYGVKD. The CDR3 has 14 amino acids. The CDR3 sequence: CAISESLGQETQYF. The CDR3 DNA is TGTGCCATCAGTGAGTCTCTTGGACAAGAGACCCAGTACTTC.

The chain employs TRBV19 and TRBJ1-1, with D unclear. Trimming stripped 4 bases from V and 0 bases from J, with 12 bases between. CDR1 is LNHDA and CDR2 is SQIVND in the germline V gene (reference sequence). The CDR3 is 15 amino acids. The DNA of the CDR3 is TGTGCCAGTAGTAGCCCACGACGCATGAACACTGAAGCTTTCTTT. Amino acid sequence: CASSSPRRMNTEAFF.

The V call is TRBV9, the J call TRBJ2-4; D is unclear. V lost 3 bases and J lost 9, with 16 bases in between. The CDR3 is made up of 14 amino acids. Germline V gene lookup returns CDR1 SGDLS and CDR2 YYNGEE. The DNA of the CDR3 is TGTGCCAGCAGCGCCCTTGACTGGATCGGCATTCAGTACTTC. Its protein is CASSALDWIGIQYF. The full variable domain, rest sourced from reference TRBV9 and TRBJ2-4, is DSGVTQTPKHLITATGQRVTLRCSPRSGDLSVYWYQQSLDQGLQFLIQYYNGEERAKGNILERFSAQQFPDLHSELNLSSLELGDSALYFCASSALDWIGIQYFGAGTRLSVL.

The chain joins TRBV10-3 to TRBJ1-3; 9 bases fit TRBD1. V lost 7 bases, J lost 2 bases, and 12 bases stayed unmatched. Germline V CDR1 and CDR2: ENHRY, SYGVKD. CDR3 length: 17 amino acids. The CDR3 bases are TGTGCCATCAAAACCGGGACAGGGCTTTTACCTGGAAACACCATATATTTT. Encoded protein: CAIKTGTGLLPGNTIYF.